Listed below are T cell receptor beta chains from one sample, sequenced in a study of T-cell reconstitution after alpha-beta-depleted transplantation in children. From the PCR reads, TCRdb called clonotypes with MiXCR, one entry per CDR3 protein. The sample has 250,000 to 350,000 distinct CDR3 sequences; more than 9% are singletons. Source: PBMCs from the stem cell graft donor, taken from the stem cell graft. These TCRs come from a human donor who donated a stem cell graft to a child with SCID. Each CDR3 is given with its conserved first and last residue. A D gene is named only where the DNA matches it firmly. Clone size is stated in some rows and not others, as once, few, many or a class when expanded.

D	V	J	size	DNA	CDR3
.	TRBV29-1	TRBJ2-7	few	TGCAGCGCCTATACCGGGGCCACCGGCGAGCAGTACTTC	CSAYTGATGEQYF
.	TRBV12-5	TRBJ2-7	.	TGTGCTAGTTTTAGCCCACCTCTAGAGCAGTACTTC	CASFSPPLEQYF
.	TRBV11-2	TRBJ2-2	many	TGTGCCAGCAGCTTAGAGACGCGGAGCACCGGGGAGCTGTTTTTT	CASSLETRSTGELFF
.	TRBV5-6	TRBJ1-5	many	TGTGCCAGCAGCGCCCTGGGAGGGCCCCAGCATTTT	CASSALGGPQHF
TRBD1	TRBV5-1	TRBJ2-7	.	TGCGCCAGCAGCTTGAGCGGACTACAGGGGGCCAACGAGCAGTACTTC	CASSLSGLQGANEQYF
.	TRBV12-3/TRBV12-4	TRBJ2-3	.	TGTGCCAGCAGTTTTACCGCGACAGATACGCAGTATTTT	CASSFTATDTQYF
.	TRBV20-1	TRBJ2-5	few	TGCAGTGCTAGAGCCCCATCCTTTCAGGCGTACCAAGAGACCCAGTACTTC	CSARAPSFQAYQETQYF
.	TRBV29-1	TRBJ2-3	.	TGCAGCGGGGGAAGGGATACGCAGTATTTT	CSGGRDTQYF
.	TRBV18	TRBJ1-1	many	TGTGCCAGCTCAGCCTCTACTTACACTGAAGCTTTCTTT	CASSASTYTEAFF
TRBD1	TRBV7-9	TRBJ2-3	.	TGTGCCAGCAGCTGGCGGGACAGGGATACTCATACGCAGTATTTT	CASSWRDRDTHTQYF
.	TRBV20-1	TRBJ1-5	few	TGCAGTGCTAGAGATGGGGGGTCGGGCAATCAGCCCCAGCATTTT	CSARDGGSGNQPQHF
.	TRBV9	TRBJ1-5	many	TGTGCCAGCAACGCCGGGGGCAGCTCAGATCAGCCCCAGCATTTT	CASNAGGSSDQPQHF
TRBD1	TRBV3-1	TRBJ1-5	.	TGTGCCAGCAGTAAGGACAGGAACAATCAGCCCCAGCATTTT	CASSKDRNNQPQHF
.	TRBV5-1	TRBJ2-1	few	TGCGCCAGCAGTAAGAGGTGGGATAACAATGAGCAGTTCTTC	CASSKRWDNNEQFF
.	TRBV12-3/TRBV12-4	TRBJ2-3	few	TGTGCCAGCAGTTTTTGGGGAGTTGGGGCAGATACGCAGTATTTT	CASSFWGVGADTQYF
.	TRBV20-1	TRBJ2-7	few	TGCAGTGCTAGAGACTTCTCCTACGAGCAGTACTTC	CSARDFSYEQYF
.	TRBV12-3/TRBV12-4	TRBJ2-1	few	TGTGCCAGCAGTTTACTCCAGGGGTTCAATGAGCAGTTCTTC	CASSLLQGFNEQFF
TRBD1	TRBV20-1	TRBJ1-1	many	TGCAGTGCTCCCCGGGACAGGGAAGCTTTCTTT	CSAPRDREAFF
.	TRBV12-3/TRBV12-4	TRBJ1-5	few	TGTGCCAGCAGTACTTTCGGGGCAGCGGTCTTGCATTTT	CASSTFGAAVLHF
.	TRBV3-1	TRBJ2-3	once	TGTGCCACCAGCCAAGAGGTGACTGGGACACATACGCAGTATTTT	CATSQEVTGTHTQYF
.	TRBV24-1	TRBJ2-1	many	TGTGCCACCAGTGTGGAGGGTTCCGGTGAGCAGTTCTTC	CATSVEGSGEQFF
TRBD2	TRBV20-1	TRBJ2-1	few	TGCAGTGCTAGACTAGCGGGGGGACACAATGAGCAGTTCTTC	CSARLAGGHNEQFF
TRBD1	TRBV4-1	TRBJ1-1	many	TGCGCCAGCAGCCCCGGGACAGGGATCCTGAACACTGAAGCTTTCTTT	CASSPGTGILNTEAFF
TRBD1	TRBV5-1	TRBJ1-1	few	TGCGCCAGCAGCCTAGGATGGGACAGGGTTATGAACACTGAAGCTTTCTTT	CASSLGWDRVMNTEAFF
.	TRBV18	TRBJ2-7	few	TGTGCCAGCTCATCGACACTTTACGAGCAGTACTTC	CASSSTLYEQYF
.	TRBV6-1	TRBJ1-5	.	TGTGCCAGCAGTGAGGACAGACGCAATCAGCCCCAGCATTTT	CASSEDRRNQPQHF
TRBD1	TRBV12-3/TRBV12-4	TRBJ1-1	.	TGTGCCAGCAGTTTAGGGACAGGGCCAAAAGCTTTCTTT	CASSLGTGPKAFF
TRBD1	TRBV7-9	TRBJ1-2	.	TGTGCCAGCAGCTTCGACAGGGATGGCTACACCTTC	CASSFDRDGYTF
.	TRBV4-2	TRBJ1-6	many	TGTGCCAGCAGCCGAGCGGGTTCACCCCTCCACTTT	CASSRAGSPLHF
TRBD2	TRBV12-3/TRBV12-4	TRBJ2-5	.	TGTGCCAGCACCGGACTAGCGGGGGGGCCGGGATCTGAAGAGACCCAGTACTTC	CASTGLAGGPGSEETQYF
TRBD1	TRBV7-8	TRBJ2-3	few	TGTGCCAGCAGCCCAAGGACAGGGGAGTTCAGAGATACGCAGTATTTT	CASSPRTGEFRDTQYF
.	TRBV12-3/TRBV12-4	TRBJ2-1	.	TGTGCCAGTCGAGGGGGAACAGGGTACTACAATGAGCAGTTCTTC	CASRGGTGYYNEQFF
.	TRBV3-1	TRBJ2-3	.	TGTGCCAGCAGCCAAGAGGGCCCATGGACAGATACGCAGTATTTT	CASSQEGPWTDTQYF
.	TRBV10-2	TRBJ1-2	many	TGCGCCAGCAGTAACAGGGTACTTGCGAACTATGGCTACACCTTC	CASSNRVLANYGYTF
TRBD2	TRBV7-6	TRBJ2-5	many	TGTGCCAGCAGCTTATCTAGCGGGGTAGAGACCCAGTACTTC	CASSLSSGVETQYF
.	TRBV12-3/TRBV12-4	TRBJ1-2	many	TGTGCCAGCAGTTTAGCGGGCTATGGCTACACCTTC	CASSLAGYGYTF
TRBD1	TRBV19	TRBJ2-2	.	TGTGCCAGTAGTATAGATCTGTCAGGGGGCCACACCGGGGAGCTGTTTTTT	CASSIDLSGGHTGELFF
TRBD2	TRBV27	TRBJ2-3	.	TGTGCCAGCATGGAAGGGGCGGGGGGGACAGATACGCAGTATTTT	CASMEGAGGTDTQYF
.	TRBV10-3	TRBJ2-2	many	TGTGCCATCAGTGAGCCCGCAACTAGCGGGGAGCTGTTTTTT	CAISEPATSGELFF
TRBD2	TRBV3-1	TRBJ2-3	few	TGTGCCAGCAGCCAAGATCGGACTAGCCGCACAGATACGCAGTATTTT	CASSQDRTSRTDTQYF
TRBD1	TRBV5-1	TRBJ1-2	.	TGCGCCAGCAGCTTGGCTCAGGGGGCATATTATGGCTACACCTTC	CASSLAQGAYYGYTF
.	TRBV7-9	TRBJ1-1	few	TGTGCCAGCCGCCTTCGGGGCGAATTGATGAACACTGAAGCTTTCTTT	CASRLRGELMNTEAFF
.	TRBV5-5	TRBJ2-6	many	TGTGCCAGCAGCTTCGGTCTAACTGGGGCCAACGTCCTGACTTTC	CASSFGLTGANVLTF
.	TRBV27	TRBJ2-1	.	TGTGCCAGCAGTTTGGGACATCAGGTTGAGCAGTTCTTC	CASSLGHQVEQFF
.	TRBV20-1	TRBJ2-2	.	TGCAGTGTTGAACTCCAGGGGAGAAACACCGGGGAGCTGTTTTTT	CSVELQGRNTGELFF
.	TRBV5-1	TRBJ1-5	.	TGCGCCAGCAGCTTTGGGCCTAGGGAGAGCAATCAGCCCCAGCATTTT	CASSFGPRESNQPQHF
.	TRBV12-3/TRBV12-4	TRBJ2-3	many	TGTGCCAGCAGCTTGGGATCCACAGATACGCAGTATTTT	CASSLGSTDTQYF
.	TRBV19	TRBJ2-1	many	TGTGCCAGTAGTATAGATGCGGGGGCCCACAATGAGCAGTTCTTC	CASSIDAGAHNEQFF
.	TRBV6-5	TRBJ2-7	few	TGTGCCAGCAGTTACGCGGGGGCCTCCTACGAGCAGTACTTC	CASSYAGASYEQYF
TRBD1	TRBV12-3/TRBV12-4	TRBJ1-3	.	TGTGCCAGCAGTCCAGTCAGGGGGCCTGGAAACACCATATATTTT	CASSPVRGPGNTIYF